The clone carrying this T cell receptor (beta chain) was recorded at least ten times. The data were obtained in a study of T cells in Graves' hyperthyroidism and ophthalmopathy. The ends lost 4 bases at V and 0 bases at J; junction bases unmatched: 5. The germline V gene has CDR1 SGHAT and CDR2 FQNNGV. CDR3 length equals 18 residues. Amplification yielded TCR beta CDR3 regions, with RNA transcripts as the source. A set of HTBI primers served as the primers for a first-round RT-PCR of the TCR CDR3. TCRdb reprocessed the multiplex PCR reads via MiXCR and lists one record per CDR3 protein. The table includes fewer than 400,000 distinct CDR3 sequences, just under 25% detected once.

This sequence joins TRBV11-2 and TRBJ2-3; TRBD2 aligns across 15 bases. The clonotype originates from a man aged 50 to 60 with Graves' hyperthyroidism. The sample consisted of blood. CDR3 residues: CASSSGLAGGPSTDTQYF. Here the CDR3 DNA reads TGTGCCAGCAGCTCCGGACTAGCGGGAGGGCCCAGCACAGATACGCAGTATTTT.